The source of this T cell receptor (beta chain) is a study of glioma-infiltrating T cells. Study-level points and caveats: Very few CDR3 sequences were shared between tissue and blood. Tissue-blood divergence was below expectation in non-neoplastic patients, above in gliomas.

Using RNA template, CDR3s of TCR alpha and beta were amplified with iRepertoire arm-PCR. For one-step reverse transcription and amplification, 100-400 ng of tissue mRNA or PBMC total RNA was used. TCRdb called the multiplex PCR reads again in MiXCR, with one record for every CDR3 protein. The sample has 84,000 or so distinct CDR3 sequences, around 23% seen once. This clonotype was counted at least ten times. What it binds is unknown. The specimen was glioma tissue, nonneoplastic brain tissue, or PBMCs (not recorded which). This sequence was found in a human donor with low-grade glioma or glioblastoma, undergoing nonglioma brain surgery, or in good health (not recorded which).

The CDR3 sequence: CASSQGRTLRGDTIYF. The CDR3 DNA reads as TGTGCCAGCAGCCAAGGGAGGACCCTTAGAGGAGACACCATATATTTT. The V gene is TRBV3-1, the J gene TRBJ1-3; D is ambiguous. CDR3 length: 16 amino acids. V lost 1 base and J 8 bases, leaving 18 bases between the germline ends. Germline CDR1 LGHDT, CDR2 YNNKEL (reference sequence).